This passage covers 10 T cell receptor beta chains from one sample sequenced in a study of T cell responses to AZD1222 COVID-19 vaccine (dated by TCRdb to the early 2020s). This specimen's time point label, interpreted: baseline before first vaccination. The library was generated by the immunoSEQ multiplex PCR assay. The clones in this table, taken by TCRdb from immuneACCESS, are in-frame only. Not every clone is retained; where verified, under half of the shortfall comes from an unresolved V gene, and the cause of the rest is unknown. The sample has 95,000 to 150,000 clones on record, about 90% of them singletons. The ten biggest clones cover 8.5% to 10% of the sample. The material was peripheral blood, obtained on day 0 of AZD1222 vaccination. The receptor set was obtained from an adult in good health.

This chain links TRBV2 with TRBJ2-5; 7 bases fit TRBD2. After removal of 4 bases from V and 7 bases from J, the junction contained 9 bases not matched to a gene. The CDR3 is 14 amino acids. Germline assignment: CDR1 SNHLY and CDR2 FYNNEI. CDR3 in amino acids: CASSGGRGVGTQYF. The CDR3 DNA follows: TGTGCCAGCAGTGGTGGCCGGGGGGTCGGGACCCAGTACTTC.

The table lists this clone with a count of one. The chain combines TRBV5-1 with TRBJ2-1, with D possibly matching TRBD1 (6 bases). The CDR3 covers 15 residues. Trimming removed 2 bases from V and 4 bases from J, with 13 bases in between. Per germline, CDR1 SGHRS and CDR2 YFSETQ. The CDR3 sequence is CASSFGQSRYNEQFF. CDR3 nucleotide sequence: TGCGCCAGCAGCTTCGGACAGTCAAGGTACAATGAGCAGTTCTTC.

V usage is TRBV6-5 and J usage is TRBJ2-2, with D possibly being TRBD1 (5 bases). The CDR3 is 15 amino acids. The germline V gene has CDR1 MNHEY and CDR2 SVGAGI. V gave up 2 bases and J gave up 1 base, with 8 bases separating them. CDR3 in amino acids: CASSYETENTGELFF. The CDR3 DNA is TGTGCCAGCAGTTACGAGACAGAGAACACCGGGGAGCTGTTTTTT.

The chain couples TRBV19 to TRBJ2-2; TRBD2 matches 9 bases. The CDR3 spans 16 residues. Germline loops: CDR1 LNHDA, CDR2 SQIVND (reference sequence). With V trimmed by 2 bases and J by 0 bases, 1 base remained unmatched. The CDR3 coding sequence is TGTGCCAGTAGTATAAGCGGGGGGACGAACACCGGGGAGCTGTTTTTT. It specifies CASSISGGTNTGELFF. Full variable domain (outside the CDR3, taken from reference TRBV19 and TRBJ2-2): DGGITQSPKYLFRKEGQNVTLSCEQNLNHDAMYWYRQDPGQGLRLIYYSQIVNDFQKGDIAEGYSVSREKKESFPLTVTSAQKNPTAFYLCASSISGGTNTGELFFGEGSRLTVL.

This rearrangement joins TRBV11-3 to TRBJ2-7; perhaps TRBD1 as D (6 bases). There are 14 residues in the CDR3. V was pared by 4 bases and J by 0 bases, with 10 bases between. CDR1 SGHNT and CDR2 YENEEA come from the germline V gene. CDR3 sequence (DNA): TGTGCCAGCAGCTCCCGGACAGTCTCCTACGAGCAGTACTTC. Translated, it gives CASSSRTVSYEQYF.

The rearrangement links TRBV4-2 to TRBJ2-6; tentatively, D is TRBD1 (5 bases). The CDR3 contains 16 residues. V was cut by 0 bases and J by 2 bases, with 8 bases left in between. Germline CDR1 and CDR2: LGHNA and YNFKEQ. The CDR3 region is CASSQDRTPGANVLTF. The CDR3, as DNA: TGTGCCAGCAGCCAAGATCGGACACCTGGGGCCAACGTCCTGACTTTC.

J is TRBJ2-7 and V is TRBV7-9; 11 nucleotides align to TRBD2. Per the germline V gene, CDR1 is SEHNR and CDR2 is FQNEAQ (reference sequence). The CDR3 is made up of 16 amino acids. The V and J ends lost 5 bases and 6 bases, in that order; junction bases with no gene match: 12. CDR3 amino acids: CASSTSLAGGPREQYF. In nucleotides, the CDR3 is TGTGCCAGCAGCACCTCCTTAGCGGGAGGGCCCCGCGAGCAGTACTTC.

V gene TRBV7-2 combines with J gene TRBJ2-2; TRBD1 matches 8 bases. Trimming cost V 6 bases and J 1 base; bases outside gene matches: 4. CDR1 is SGHTA and CDR2 is FQGNSA in the germline V gene. The CDR3 contains 15 residues. CDR3 coding DNA: TGTGCCAGCAGTATCGGGACAGGGAACACCGGGGAGCTGTTTTTT. Residues: CASSIGTGNTGELFF.

V usage is TRBV11-2 and J usage is TRBJ2-1; D unclear. CDR1 is SGHAT and CDR2 is FQNNGV in the germline V gene. V was clipped by 3 bases and J by 6 bases, with 3 bases between them. The CDR3 covers 11 residues. CDR3: CASSLGNEQFF. The CDR3 DNA is TGTGCCAGCAGCTTGGGCAATGAGCAGTTCTTC.

This clone has a single count. The J gene is TRBJ2-3, the V gene TRBV2; tentatively, D is TRBD2 (8 bases). This CDR3 has 14 amino acids. Germline V gene data show CDR1 as SNHLY and CDR2 as FYNNEI. Trimming took off 8 bases at V and 2 bases at J, with 14 bases between the two ends. CDR3 DNA sequence: TGTGCCAGCCGGGGGGGACAGAACACAGATACGCAGTATTTT. Its translation is CASRGGQNTDTQYF.